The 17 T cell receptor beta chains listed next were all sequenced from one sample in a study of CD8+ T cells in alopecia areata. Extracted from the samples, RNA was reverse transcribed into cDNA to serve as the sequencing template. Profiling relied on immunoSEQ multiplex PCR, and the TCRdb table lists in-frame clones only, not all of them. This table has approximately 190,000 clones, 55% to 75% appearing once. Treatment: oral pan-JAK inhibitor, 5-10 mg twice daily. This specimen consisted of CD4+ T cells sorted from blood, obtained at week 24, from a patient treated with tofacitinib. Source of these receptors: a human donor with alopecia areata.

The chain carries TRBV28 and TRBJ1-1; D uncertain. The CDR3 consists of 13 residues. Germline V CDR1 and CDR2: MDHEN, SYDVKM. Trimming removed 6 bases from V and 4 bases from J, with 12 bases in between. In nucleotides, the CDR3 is TGTGCCAGCAGAGGGCCCTTGAGCACTGAAGCTTTCTTT. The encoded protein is CASRGPLSTEAFF.

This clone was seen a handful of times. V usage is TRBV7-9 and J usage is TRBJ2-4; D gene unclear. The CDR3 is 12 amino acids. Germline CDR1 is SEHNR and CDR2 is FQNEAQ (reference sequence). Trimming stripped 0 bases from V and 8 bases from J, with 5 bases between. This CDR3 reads CASSLAPYIQYF. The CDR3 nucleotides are TGTGCCAGCAGCTTAGCACCCTACATTCAGTACTTC.

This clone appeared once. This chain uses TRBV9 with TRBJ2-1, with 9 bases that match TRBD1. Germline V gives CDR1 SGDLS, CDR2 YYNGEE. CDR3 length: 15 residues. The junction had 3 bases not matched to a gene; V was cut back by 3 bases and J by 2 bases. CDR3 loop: CASSAGTGPYNEQFF. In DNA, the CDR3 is TGTGCCAGCAGCGCCGGGACAGGGCCCTACAATGAGCAGTTCTTC.

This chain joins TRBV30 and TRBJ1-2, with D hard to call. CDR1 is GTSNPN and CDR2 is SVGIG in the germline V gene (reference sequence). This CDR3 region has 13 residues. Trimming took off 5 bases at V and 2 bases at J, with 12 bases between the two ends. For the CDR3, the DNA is TGTGCCTGGGGATCAAAGGCGAACTATGGCTACACCTTC. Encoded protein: CAWGSKANYGYTF.

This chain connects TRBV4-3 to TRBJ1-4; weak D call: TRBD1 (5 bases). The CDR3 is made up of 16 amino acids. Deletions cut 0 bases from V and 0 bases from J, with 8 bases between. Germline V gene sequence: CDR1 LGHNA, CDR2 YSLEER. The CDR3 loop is CASSQDRGATNEKLFF. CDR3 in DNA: TGCGCCAGCAGCCAAGATAGGGGTGCAACTAATGAAAAACTGTTTTTT.

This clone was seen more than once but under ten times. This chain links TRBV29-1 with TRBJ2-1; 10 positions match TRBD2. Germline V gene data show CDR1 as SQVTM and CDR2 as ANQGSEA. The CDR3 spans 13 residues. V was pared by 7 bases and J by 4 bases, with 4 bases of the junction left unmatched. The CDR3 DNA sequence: TGCAGCGGTATGGGACTAGCGTACAATGAGCAGTTCTTC. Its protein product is CSGMGLAYNEQFF.

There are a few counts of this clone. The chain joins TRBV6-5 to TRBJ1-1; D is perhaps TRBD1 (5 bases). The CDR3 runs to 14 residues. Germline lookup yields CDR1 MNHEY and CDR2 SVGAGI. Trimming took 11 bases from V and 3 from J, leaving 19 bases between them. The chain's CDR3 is CAGKPGRWDTEAFF. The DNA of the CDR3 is TGTGCCGGGAAACCGGGACGGTGGGACACTGAAGCTTTCTTT.

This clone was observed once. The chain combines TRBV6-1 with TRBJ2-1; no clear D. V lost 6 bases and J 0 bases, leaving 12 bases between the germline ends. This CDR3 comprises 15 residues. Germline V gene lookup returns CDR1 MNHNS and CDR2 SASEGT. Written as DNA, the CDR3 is TGTGCCAGCAGGATGACGGTCCGCTCCTACAATGAGCAGTTCTTC. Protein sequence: CASRMTVRSYNEQFF.

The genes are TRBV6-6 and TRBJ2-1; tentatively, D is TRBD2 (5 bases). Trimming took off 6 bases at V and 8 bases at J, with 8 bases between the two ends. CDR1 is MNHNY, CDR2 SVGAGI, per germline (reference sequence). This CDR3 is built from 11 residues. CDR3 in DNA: TGTGCCAGCAGCGGAGGCGATGAGCAGTTCTTC. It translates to CASSGGDEQFF.

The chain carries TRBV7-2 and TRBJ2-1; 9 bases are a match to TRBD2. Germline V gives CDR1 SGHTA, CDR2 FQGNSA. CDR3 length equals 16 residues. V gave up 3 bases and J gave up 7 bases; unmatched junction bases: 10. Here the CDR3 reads CASSFPGRAGGNEQFF. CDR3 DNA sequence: TGTGCCAGCAGCTTTCCGGGACGAGCGGGAGGAAATGAGCAGTTCTTC.

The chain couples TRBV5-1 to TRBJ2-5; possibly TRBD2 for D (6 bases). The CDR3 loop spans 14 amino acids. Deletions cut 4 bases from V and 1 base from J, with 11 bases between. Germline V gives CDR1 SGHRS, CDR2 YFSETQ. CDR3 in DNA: TGCGCCAGCAGCGCGGGACTCAGCCAAGAGACCCAGTACTTC. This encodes CASSAGLSQETQYF.

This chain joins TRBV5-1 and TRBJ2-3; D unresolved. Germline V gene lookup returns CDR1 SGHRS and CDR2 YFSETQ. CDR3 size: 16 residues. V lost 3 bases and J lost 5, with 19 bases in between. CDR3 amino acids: CASSSQGYRQGDTQYF. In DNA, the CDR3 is TGCGCCAGCAGCTCTCAAGGTTATCGTCAAGGAGATACGCAGTATTTT.

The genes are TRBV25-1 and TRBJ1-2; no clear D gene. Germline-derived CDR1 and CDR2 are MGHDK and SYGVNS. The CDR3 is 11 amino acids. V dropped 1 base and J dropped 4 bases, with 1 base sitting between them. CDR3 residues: CASSESYGYTF. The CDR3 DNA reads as TGTGCCAGCAGTGAATCCTATGGCTACACCTTC.

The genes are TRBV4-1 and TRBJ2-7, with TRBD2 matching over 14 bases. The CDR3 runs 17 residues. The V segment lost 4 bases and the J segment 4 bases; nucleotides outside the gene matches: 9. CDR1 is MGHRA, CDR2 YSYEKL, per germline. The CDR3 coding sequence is TGCGCCAGCAGCCTCGGGACTAGCGGGAGAGCGGGGTACGAGCAGTACTTC. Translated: CASSLGTSGRAGYEQYF.

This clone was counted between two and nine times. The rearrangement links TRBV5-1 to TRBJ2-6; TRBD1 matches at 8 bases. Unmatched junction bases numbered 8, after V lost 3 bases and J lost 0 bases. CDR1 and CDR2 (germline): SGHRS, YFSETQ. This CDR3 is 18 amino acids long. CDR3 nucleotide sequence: TGCGCCAGCAGCTCCACAGGGGGTACTGGCTCTGGGGCCAACGTCCTGACTTTC. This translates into CASSSTGGTGSGANVLTF.

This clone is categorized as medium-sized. The CDR3 DNA reads as TGTGCCAGCAGCTTACCGGGGGCGCAAGGATACGAGCAGTACTTC. Its translation is CASSLPGAQGYEQYF. This rearrangement joins TRBV5-6 to TRBJ2-7; D might be TRBD1 or TRBD2, each matching 6 bases. The CDR3 consists of 15 residues. Trimming took 2 bases from V and 4 from J, leaving 16 bases between them. From germline, CDR1 is SGHDT and CDR2 YYEEEE.

CDR3 nucleotides: TGTGCCAGCAGCGTAGACCCAGGGTCCCAAGAGACCCAGTACTTC. Translating gives CASSVDPGSQETQYF. The gene calls are TRBV9 and TRBJ2-5; the D gene is possibly TRBD1 (5 bases). Deletions cut 0 bases from V and 1 base from J, with 10 bases between. Looked up from germline, CDR1 is SGDLS and CDR2 is YYNGEE. The CDR3 is 15 amino acids.